This paragraph covers one T cell receptor beta chain sequence. The data stem from a study of blood T cell repertoires in COVID-19. The assay was immunoSEQ multiplex PCR, and TCRdb's table has in-frame clones only and misses some. The table lists nearly 250,000 clones, 86% of them singletons. Germline loops: CDR1 SGHRS, CDR2 YFSETQ. The CDR3 runs 15 residues. V lost 0 bases and J lost 2, with 10 bases in between. Sequenced input: PBMCs or T cells enriched from blood (not recorded which). This receptor was taken from a woman in her fifties or sixties who had recovered from COVID-19. J is TRBJ2-3 and V is TRBV5-1, with D tentatively TRBD2 (5 bases). CDR3 sequence reads: CASSLVGDPTDTQYF. CDR3 nucleotides: TGCGCCAGCAGCTTGGTGGGAGACCCCACAGATACGCAGTATTTT. Full variable domain (outside the CDR3, taken from reference TRBV5-1 and TRBJ2-3): KAGVTQTPRYLIKTRGQQVTLSCSPISGHRSVSWYQQTPGQGLQFLFEYFSETQRNKGNFPGRFSGRQFSNSRSEMNVSTLELGDSALYLCASSLVGDPTDTQYFGPGTRLTVL.